The 8 T cell receptor beta chains in this list originate from one sample, sequenced in a study of T-cell reconstitution after alpha-beta-depleted transplantation in children. TCRbeta library preparation incorporated unique molecular identifiers. TCRdb called the PCR reads again in MiXCR, with one record for every CDR3 protein. The data contain hundreds of thousands of distinct CDR3 sequences, approximately 15% of them singletons. Sequenced material: PBMCs, mostly from graft donor cells, taken 360 days after TCRalphabeta/CD19-depleted stem cell transplant. The receptors come from a male patient under 18 who had a stem cell transplant for acute lymphoblastic leukemia, so the T cells may come from the graft donor.

V is TRBV20-1 and J is TRBJ2-1; D remains ambiguous. Germline CDR1 reads DFQATT; CDR2 reads SNEGSKA (reference sequence). V was clipped by 4 bases and J by 7 bases, with 2 bases between them. The CDR3 has 9 amino acids. The CDR3 coding sequence is TGCAGTGCTAAAAATGAGCAGTTCTTC. It is translated as CSAKNEQFF.

The chain joins TRBV20-1 to TRBJ2-5; 11 bases are a match to TRBD2. J gave up 5 bases and V 6 bases, and 17 bases lay outside the gene matches. The length of the CDR3 is 17 residues. Germline CDR1 and CDR2: DFQATT and SNEGSKA (reference sequence). The CDR3 DNA is TGCAGTGCGGTGACTAGCGGGAAAGAAGTCATCGTGGAGACCCAGTACTTC. It codes for CSAVTSGKEVIVETQYF.

The genes are TRBV12-3 or TRBV12-4 and TRBJ2-1; possibly TRBD2 for D (6 bases). The CDR3 has 15 residues. Trimming took off 4 bases at V and 5 bases at J, with 15 bases between the two ends. The CDR3 DNA follows: TGTGCCAGCAGTTATAGGCCTAGCGAGCACAATGAGCAGTTCTTC. It specifies CASSYRPSEHNEQFF.

This clonotype was counted only a few times. The V gene is TRBV6-2 or TRBV6-3, the J gene TRBJ1-2, with D hard to call. This CDR3 comprises 11 residues. Trimming left V 6 bases short and J 4 bases short, with 6 bases between. Germline-derived CDR1 and CDR2 are MNHEY and SVGEGT. The chain's CDR3 is CASSHIYGYTF. The CDR3 bases are TGTGCCAGCAGCCACATCTATGGCTACACCTTC.

This clonotype was counted only a few times. V is TRBV7-2 and J is TRBJ2-7; weak D call: TRBD1 (6 bases). Germline CDR1 SGHTA, CDR2 FQGNSA. There are 14 residues in the CDR3. V dropped 8 bases and J dropped 2 bases, with 16 bases sitting between them. CDR3: CASGVGAGTYEQYF. CDR3 DNA: TGTGCCAGCGGCGTGGGGGCAGGCACCTACGAGCAGTACTTC.

V and J are TRBV7-9 and TRBJ1-1; D not resolved. The CDR3 runs 16 residues. The V gene's germline CDR1 is SEHNR and CDR2 FQNEAQ (reference sequence). V lost 5 bases and J lost 3, with 19 bases in between. CDR3: CASSLQTHRWDTEAFF. CDR3 bases: TGTGCCAGCAGCCTCCAGACACATCGATGGGACACTGAAGCTTTCTTT.

The rearrangement joins TRBV30 to TRBJ2-1; D is ambiguous. CDR3 size: 13 residues. Germline CDR1 and CDR2: GTSNPN and SVGIG (reference sequence). Trimming took 3 bases from V and 5 from J, leaving 11 bases between them. The CDR3 nucleotides read TGTGCCTGGAGGGGCGACTGGGACAATGAGCAGTTCTTC. Its translation: CAWRGDWDNEQFF.

This clonotype was seen a handful of times. The chain is built from TRBV10-3 and TRBJ2-3; maybe TRBD2 (7 bases). Trimming cost V 6 bases and J 6 bases, with 25 bases left between them. CDR3 size: 17 residues. Germline lookup yields CDR1 ENHRY and CDR2 SYGVKD. CDR3 coding DNA: TGTGCCATCAGGGGCGAGGGGGGGAGAGAACGAACGGATACGCAGTATTTT. Its translation is CAIRGEGGRERTDTQYF.